This T cell receptor (beta chain) appears in the sequencing data of a study of cytomegalovirus exposure and HLA in healthy donors. Study results and limitations: Earlier analysis yielded a pattern in which most TCR beta V segments were productive about 90% or about 30% of the time.

CDR3 length: 17 residues. Germline V gene sequence: CDR1 SGHKS, CDR2 YYEKEE (reference sequence). The V and J ends lost 4 bases and 3 bases, in that order; junction bases with no gene match: 14. A word on this clone: Its antigen remains unknown.

The PCR contained 60 Vbeta and 13 Jbeta primers. The assay was immunoSEQ multiplex PCR, and TCRdb's table has in-frame clones only and misses some. Of fewer than 120,000 clones listed, 76% are singletons. Input material: PBMCs. The TCR originated in a man aged 25 to 40 in good health and CMV-seropositive. V and J are TRBV5-5 and TRBJ2-3; TRBD1 aligns across 7 bases. The CDR3: CASSEGGLGDSTDTQYF. DNA of the CDR3: TGTGCCAGCAGCGAAGGGGGCTTAGGGGATAGTACAGATACGCAGTATTTT.